The 18 T cell receptor beta chains below all came from one sample that was sequenced in a study of shared clonotypes between healthy human individuals. The repertoire was sequenced with immunoSEQ multiplex PCR; TCRdb's copy has only in-frame clones and lacks some. Of around 1.1 million clones detected, roughly 80% appear once; the ten largest clones hold approximately 0.95%. Material: memory CD4+ T cells from PBMCs. Regarding subset: CD45RA-negative fraction. These receptors all stem from a man between 18 and 29 years old in good health. Some clones in this sample may be carry-over from other donors' samples.

The chain employs TRBV6-1 and TRBJ1-1; D call uncertain. The germline CDR1 and CDR2 sequences are MNHNS and SASEGT. This CDR3 contains 11 residues. Trimming removed 8 bases from V and 8 bases from J, with 12 bases in between. The CDR3 coding sequence is TGTGCCAGCCACAGTCGGCAGGAAGCTTTCTTT. It codes for CASHSRQEAFF.

Details on this clone: The same CDR3 arises from other DNA sequences in this sample as well. This rearrangement joins TRBV28 to TRBJ2-7; either TRBD1 or TRBD2 may fit D (5 bases each). This CDR3 is built from 11 residues. From germline, CDR1 is MDHEN and CDR2 SYDVKM. V was clipped by 3 bases and J by 5 bases, with 5 bases between them. The CDR3: CASSLGHEQYF. As DNA, the CDR3 is TGTGCCAGCAGTTTGGGACACGAGCAGTACTTC.

J is TRBJ1-5 and V is TRBV9; D may be TRBD1 (5 bases). Per the germline V gene, CDR1 is SGDLS and CDR2 is YYNGEE. V lost 4 bases and J 0 bases, leaving 23 bases between the germline ends. The CDR3 covers 19 residues. CDR3 bases: TGTGCCAGCAGCTTCAGAACCGGGGCGGAGACATATAGCAATCAGCCCCAGCATTTT. Translation: CASSFRTGAETYSNQPQHF.

For the CDR3, the DNA is TGTGCCAGCAGTAGCATCTGGGAGCTGTTTTTT. As protein: CASSSIWELFF. The genes are TRBV2 and TRBJ2-2, with no clear D. Trimming took 5 bases from V and 9 from J, leaving 7 bases between them. The germline V gene encodes CDR1 SNHLY and CDR2 FYNNEI. The CDR3 totals 11 residues. The whole variable domain, filled in from reference TRBV2 and TRBJ2-2, reads EPEVTQTPSHQVTQMGQEVILRCVPISNHLYFYWYRQILGQKVEFLVSFYNNEISEKSEIFDDQFSVERPDGSNFTLKIRSTKLEDSAMYFCASSSIWELFFGEGSRLTVL.

The chain combines TRBV7-9 with TRBJ2-7; no clear D. Trimming removed 3 bases at V and 2 bases at J, with 11 bases between. The CDR3 sequence is 14 residues long. Germline V CDR1 and CDR2: SEHNR, FQNEAQ (reference sequence). DNA for the CDR3: TGTGCCAGCAGCTTCTCCGGGCCTGCCTACGAGCAGTACTTC. Translation gives CASSFSGPAYEQYF. Together with reference TRBV7-9 and TRBJ2-7, the CDR3 gives the full variable domain: DTGVSQNPRHKITKRGQNVTFRCDPISEHNRLYWYRQTLGQGPEFLTYFQNEAQLEKSRLLSDRFSAERPKGSFSTLEIQRTEQGDSAMYLCASSFSGPAYEQYFGPGTRLTVT.

V is TRBV5-4 and J is TRBJ2-1; a possible D gene is TRBD2 (8 bases). From germline, CDR1 is SGHNT and CDR2 YYREEE (reference sequence). The length of the CDR3 is 16 residues. V was pared by 4 bases and J by 6 bases, with 20 bases between. The CDR3 DNA is TGTGCCAGCAGCCTAGGGGGCGGGAGGCAAACCAATGAGCAGTTCTTC. Its protein product is CASSLGGGRQTNEQFF.

This clone came up a few times. The CDR3 region is CASSYGEGLKLFF. The CDR3 DNA follows: TGTGCCAGCAGCTACGGGGAGGGTCTAAAACTGTTTTTT. This chain links TRBV7-9 with TRBJ1-4; unclear D gene. This CDR3 is 13 amino acids long. Germline V lookup: CDR1 SEHNR, CDR2 FQNEAQ (reference sequence). V shed 4 bases and J shed 10 bases, with 13 bases lying between them. Full variable domain (outside the CDR3, taken from reference TRBV7-9 and TRBJ1-4): DTGVSQNPRHKITKRGQNVTFRCDPISEHNRLYWYRQTLGQGPEFLTYFQNEAQLEKSRLLSDRFSAERPKGSFSTLEIQRTEQGDSAMYLCASSYGEGLKLFFGSGTQLSVL.

This chain joins TRBV18 and TRBJ2-1; 10 bases are a match to TRBD1. The germline gives CDR1 KGHSH, CDR2 LQKENI. This CDR3 contains 17 residues. Trimming cost V 3 bases and J 2 bases; bases outside gene matches: 7. In DNA, the CDR3 is TGTGCCAGCTCACCGGCCCGGGACAGGGGTACCTACAATGAGCAGTTCTTC. Translated, it gives CASSPARDRGTYNEQFF.

This clone was observed a single time. This rearrangement joins TRBV5-4 to TRBJ2-5, with 13 bases fitting TRBD2. Judging by the DNA end, TRBJ2-7 fits better; the J call may be wrong. The CDR3 contains 16 residues. CDR1 SGHNT and CDR2 YYREEE come from the germline V gene (reference sequence). CDR3 loop: CASSPGGLAGVYEQYF. DNA of the CDR3: TGTGCCAGCAGCCCGGGCGGACTAGCGGGAGTCTACGAGCAGTACTTC.

The chain employs TRBV18 and TRBJ2-5; D is uncertain. This CDR3 contains 13 residues. Germline CDR1 and CDR2: KGHSH and LQKENI. The V end was cut by 3 bases, the J end by 1 base, with 6 bases between. CDR3 loop: CASSPSLQETQYF. The DNA for the CDR3 is TGTGCCAGCTCACCGTCTCTCCAAGAGACCCAGTACTTC.

This clone was counted only a few times. The chain is built from TRBV7-9 and TRBJ1-1; 7 bases line up with TRBD1. The CDR3 extends over 14 amino acids. J lost 4 bases, V lost 0 bases, and 2 bases had no gene match. Germline CDR1 and CDR2: SEHNR and FQNEAQ (reference sequence). DNA for the CDR3: TGTGCCAGCAGCTTAGCGGGGACAGCCACTGAAGCTTTCTTT. Translated, it gives CASSLAGTATEAFF.

The chain joins TRBV7-9 to TRBJ1-1; TRBD1 matches at 11 bases. V dropped 0 bases and J dropped 5; count of bases not matched to a gene: 11. Germline CDR1 is SEHNR and CDR2 is FQNEAQ (reference sequence). This CDR3 region has 18 residues. The CDR3 sequence is CASSLAISGQGGSTEAFF. CDR3 coding DNA: TGTGCCAGCAGCTTAGCGATTTCGGGACAGGGGGGAAGTACTGAAGCTTTCTTT.

The rearrangement uses TRBV7-2 and TRBJ2-3; unclear D gene. Trimming took off 5 bases at V and 2 bases at J, with 11 bases between the two ends. The CDR3 loop spans 14 amino acids. Germline values: CDR1 SGHTA, CDR2 FQGNSA. For the CDR3, the DNA is TGTGCCAGCAGCATTGACACGGCCACAGATACGCAGTATTTT. It translates to CASSIDTATDTQYF. The full variable domain, rest sourced from reference TRBV7-2 and TRBJ2-3, is GAGVSQSPSNKVTEKGKDVELRCDPISGHTALYWYRQSLGQGLEFLIYFQGNSAPDKSGLPSDRFSAERTGGSVSTLTIQRTQQEDSAVYLCASSIDTATDTQYFGPGTRLTVL.

The rearrangement links TRBV7-2 to TRBJ2-5, with D unclear. V lost 2 bases to trimming and J lost 4 bases, with 8 bases between them. The germline V gene has CDR1 SGHTA and CDR2 FQGNSA. CDR3 size: 13 residues. The CDR3, as DNA: TGTGCCAGCAGCTTACGGTTGGCAGAGACCCAGTACTTC. Protein sequence: CASSLRLAETQYF.

The rearrangement links TRBV19 to TRBJ2-6; D not resolved. The V and J ends lost 7 bases and 3 bases respectively, with 25 bases between them. CDR1 and CDR2 (germline): LNHDA, SQIVND (reference sequence). This CDR3 region has 19 residues. The CDR3 DNA follows: TGTGCCAGTACGGCTCGCACTCCGCTCTCTCGGATTGGGGCCAACGTCCTGACTTTC. Translating it yields CASTARTPLSRIGANVLTF.

In the case of this clone: This may stem from a read error, because a much larger clone lies one nucleotide away. This specimen includes other DNA sequences encoding the same CDR3. The genes are TRBV5-6 and TRBJ2-3; D unresolved. Germline lookup yields CDR1 SGHDT and CDR2 YYEEEE. This CDR3 comprises 11 residues. The V and J ends lost 0 bases and 5 bases respectively, with 1 base between them. The CDR3, as DNA: TGTGCCAGCAGCTTGGAAGATACGCAGTATTTT. Translation gives CASSLEDTQYF.

The chain links TRBV6-1 to TRBJ1-4, with 12 bases lining up with TRBD1. The CDR3 loop spans 15 amino acids. Germline V gene lookup returns CDR1 MNHNS and CDR2 SASEGT. J lost 7 bases, V lost 3 bases, and 3 bases had no gene match. The CDR3 DNA reads as TGTGCCAGCAGTGAGGGACAGGGGGCCAGTGAAAAACTGTTTTTT. Encoded protein: CASSEGQGASEKLFF.

In this sample, this clone turned up once. The V gene is TRBV11-2, the J gene TRBJ2-3; D unclear. The CDR3 contains 15 residues. V lost 5 bases and J 2 bases, leaving 14 bases between the germline ends. Germline CDR1 reads SGHAT; CDR2 reads FQNNGV. The CDR3: CASSPWRPITDTQYF. CDR3 nucleotides: TGTGCCAGCAGCCCCTGGAGACCTATCACAGATACGCAGTATTTT.